Below are 20 T cell receptor beta chains sequenced from a single sample in a study of response to subunit inactivated influenza vaccine. Each CDR3 protein gets one entry after TCRdb re-called the RT-PCR reads with MiXCR. The profile shows a few hundred thousand distinct CDR3 sequences, around a fifth of them singletons. The sample in question was PBMCs from blood, obtained about 20 months after vaccination. All receptors derive from a man aged 45-69 years who received an inactivated influenza vaccine.

This clonotype appeared many times. The genes are TRBV6-5 and TRBJ2-7; D tentatively reads TRBD1 or TRBD2 (5 bases each). Per germline, CDR1 MNHEY and CDR2 SVGAGI. Trimming cost V 2 bases and J 0 bases, with 8 bases left between them. There are 14 residues in the CDR3. The CDR3 spells CASSYRDASYEQYF. CDR3 sequence (DNA): TGTGCCAGCAGTTACCGGGACGCCTCCTACGAGCAGTACTTC.

This clonotype has a handful of counts. The chain is built from TRBV20-1 and TRBJ2-1; possible D gene TRBD2, 5 bases. CDR3 length equals 14 residues. The V gene's germline CDR1 is DFQATT and CDR2 SNEGSKA (reference sequence). The ends were cut back, 1 base at V and 4 bases at J, with 11 bases in the middle. CDR3 DNA sequence: TGCAGTGCTAGAGTGAGGGCCGGGTACAATGAGCAGTTCTTC. As protein: CSARVRAGYNEQFF.

This chain links TRBV3-1 with TRBJ2-1; D is perhaps TRBD2 (5 bases). V gave up 0 bases and J gave up 10 bases, with 13 bases separating them. CDR1 is LGHDT and CDR2 is YNNKEL in the germline V gene (reference sequence). This CDR3 is built from 14 residues. CDR3 sequence (DNA): TGTGCCAGCAGCCAAGAATTCCCCGGGATAGAGCAGTTCTTC. This gives the protein CASSQEFPGIEQFF.

There are many counts of this clonotype. The chain is built from TRBV10-3 and TRBJ1-6; tentative D call: TRBD1 (5 bases). There are 16 residues in the CDR3. V dropped 8 bases and J dropped 7 bases, with 21 bases sitting between them. The germline V gene has CDR1 ENHRY and CDR2 SYGVKD. CDR3 in DNA: TGTGCCATCGCCCCATCCTCCGGGACTGAGAATTCACCCCTCCACTTT. Amino acids: CAIAPSSGTENSPLHF.

This clonotype has only a few counts. The chain links TRBV15 to TRBJ1-2, with a weak D call TRBD1 (5 bases). V lost 2 bases, J lost 6 bases, and 13 bases lay in between. Germline lookup yields CDR1 LNHNV and CDR2 YYDKDF (reference sequence). There are 14 residues in the CDR3. The chain's CDR3 is CATSRRDSRHGYTF. CDR3 nucleotide sequence: TGTGCCACCAGCAGAAGAGACAGTAGGCATGGCTACACCTTC.

V is TRBV28 and J is TRBJ2-3; TRBD1 might be the D (6 bases). Trimming left V 10 bases short and J 1 base short, with 12 bases between. The CDR3 sequence is 13 residues long. Germline V gene lookup returns CDR1 MDHEN and CDR2 SYDVKM. The CDR3 region is CANREGGTDTQYF. The DNA of the CDR3 is TGTGCCAACCGAGAGGGGGGCACAGATACGCAGTATTTT.

The table lists this clonotype with a few counts. The chain is built from TRBV11-2 and TRBJ2-3; D call uncertain. V lost 2 bases to trimming and J lost 5 bases, with 17 bases between them. This CDR3 has 16 residues. In germline, CDR1 is SGHAT, CDR2 FQNNGV. The chain's CDR3 is CASSLLILEAGDTQYF. The CDR3 bases are TGTGCCAGCAGCTTACTGATACTGGAAGCAGGAGATACGCAGTATTTT.

The gene calls are TRBV20-1 and TRBJ1-6; 9 bases fit TRBD1. The CDR3 runs to 15 residues. CDR1 is DFQATT and CDR2 is SNEGSKA in the germline V gene (reference sequence). The junction had 5 bases not matched to a gene; V was cut back by 5 bases and J by 3 bases. The CDR3, as DNA: TGCAGTGCTCTTGGGACAGGGAGCTATAATTCACCCCTCCACTTT. It translates to CSALGTGSYNSPLHF.

This clonotype occurred a few times. The chain has TRBV12-3 or TRBV12-4 and TRBJ1-5; 8 bases are a match to TRBD1. CDR3 length: 15 residues. V gave up 5 bases and J gave up 4 bases; unmatched junction bases: 7. CDR3 protein: CASSEQGGRNQPQHF. The CDR3 DNA sequence: TGTGCCAGCAGTGAACAGGGGGGAAGGAATCAGCCCCAGCATTTT.

This chain joins TRBV14 and TRBJ2-1, with a tentative D call TRBD1 (6 bases). Trimming took 2 bases from V and 9 from J, leaving 8 bases between them. This CDR3 is 12 amino acids long. CDR1 SGHDN and CDR2 FVKESK come from the germline V gene. This CDR3 reads CASSQQGSEQFF. The CDR3 bases are TGTGCCAGCAGCCAACAGGGGAGTGAGCAGTTCTTC. Combining the CDR3 with reference TRBV14 and TRBJ2-1 gives the whole variable domain EAGVTQFPSHSVIEKGQTVTLRCDPISGHDNLYWYRRVMGKEIKFLLHFVKESKQDESGMPNNRFLAERTGGTYSTLKVQPAELEDSGVYFCASSQQGSEQFFGPGTRLTVL.

The V gene is TRBV3-1, the J gene TRBJ2-7; 10 bases align to TRBD2. CDR1 and CDR2 (germline): LGHDT, YNNKEL (reference sequence). The CDR3 length is 16 residues. Trimming took 1 base from V and 1 from J; bases not matched to a gene: 4. CDR3 sequence reads: CASSQGTLAGSYEQYF. The CDR3 DNA sequence: TGTGCCAGCAGCCAAGGCACACTAGCGGGGTCCTACGAGCAGTACTTC.

This clonotype was recorded at least ten times. This rearrangement joins TRBV5-1 to TRBJ1-1; no clear D. Trimming took off 0 bases at V and 6 bases at J, with 9 bases between the two ends. The germline CDR1 and CDR2 sequences are SGHRS and YFSETQ. CDR3 length: 13 residues. CDR3 region: CASSLVSYAEAFF. DNA for the CDR3: TGCGCCAGCAGCTTGGTTAGCTATGCTGAAGCTTTCTTT. Based on the CDR3 plus reference TRBV5-1 and TRBJ1-1, the full variable domain is KAGVTQTPRYLIKTRGQQVTLSCSPISGHRSVSWYQQTPGQGLQFLFEYFSETQRNKGNFPGRFSGRQFSNSRSEMNVSTLELGDSALYLCASSLVSYAEAFFGQGTRLTVV.

The chain uses TRBV24-1 and TRBJ2-3, with D possibly TRBD1 on 6 matching bases. The germline V gene has CDR1 KGHDR and CDR2 SFDVKD. The CDR3 spans 17 residues. With 2 bases removed from V and 9 bases from J, the gap between germline ends came to 23 bases. The CDR3 loop is CATSDSRTEWGPGTQYF. The CDR3 DNA is TGTGCCACCAGTGATTCCCGGACAGAGTGGGGGCCCGGAACGCAGTATTTT.

V usage is TRBV9 and J usage is TRBJ2-2; D unclear. The germline V gene encodes CDR1 SGDLS and CDR2 YYNGEE. V lost 1 base and J 5 bases, leaving 12 bases between the germline ends. The CDR3 has 15 residues. The CDR3 here is CASSVNLAGTGELFF. The CDR3, as DNA: TGTGCCAGCAGCGTAAATCTGGCAGGAACCGGGGAGCTGTTTTTT.

V usage is TRBV10-3 and J usage is TRBJ1-2; tentative D call: TRBD1 (5 bases). Trimming shortened V by 9 bases and J by 8 bases, and 16 bases separated the two germline ends. CDR1 and CDR2 (germline): ENHRY, SYGVKD. The CDR3 runs to 12 residues. The CDR3, as DNA: TGTGCCATAAGCTCCGACAGCCGGGGCTACACCTTC. Translated: CAISSDSRGYTF.

The CDR3 DNA sequence: TGCAGTGCCAGATGGGACAGGGGCGGTGGAGATACGCAGTATTTT. Translating gives CSARWDRGGGDTQYF. This sequence joins TRBV20-1 and TRBJ2-3, with TRBD1 matching 10 bases. The length of the CDR3 is 15 residues. Germline trimming cut 6 bases from V and 5 bases from J; bases unmatched to any gene: 11. Germline CDR1 reads DFQATT; CDR2 reads SNEGSKA (reference sequence).

The rearrangement links TRBV19 to TRBJ2-1; 9 bases map to TRBD2. V shed 2 bases, J shed 10 bases, and the junction held 12 bases outside the gene matches. CDR1 LNHDA and CDR2 SQIVND come from the germline V gene (reference sequence). This CDR3 has 16 amino acids. The CDR3 loop reads CASSILLAGNKGEQFF. Written as DNA, the CDR3 is TGTGCCAGTAGTATACTCCTAGCGGGAAACAAGGGGGAGCAGTTCTTC.

This clonotype was found a few times. The V gene is TRBV4-2, the J gene TRBJ2-2; D might be TRBD2 (6 bases). This CDR3 comprises 14 residues. Trimming pared 4 bases from V and 9 bases from J, leaving 15 bases between. CDR1 is LGHNA, CDR2 YNFKEQ, per germline. CDR3 nucleotides: TGTGCCAGCAGCCCGGGACTCATTGGCCGGGAGCTGTTTTTT. This encodes CASSPGLIGRELFF.

As concerns this clonotype: This CDR3 fails to terminate in the conserved phenylalanine or tryptophan, so it likely reflects a read error. The V gene is TRBV20-1, the J gene TRBJ1-1, with D possibly being TRBD1 (6 bases). V was trimmed by 7 bases and J by 2 bases, leaving 8 bases between them. CDR1 is DFQATT, CDR2 SNEGSKA, per germline (reference sequence). The CDR3 is 11 amino acids. The CDR3 bases are TGCAGTGTGGACAGAAACACTGAAGCTTTCTGT. It translates to CSVDRNTEAFC.

There are many counts of this clonotype. This chain uses TRBV28 with TRBJ1-5, with D possibly matching TRBD1 (5 bases). V lost 5 bases and J lost 5, with 16 bases in between. The CDR3 loop spans 15 amino acids. Germline values: CDR1 MDHEN, CDR2 SYDVKM. CDR3 sequence: CASSAGTSADQPQHF. CDR3 coding DNA: TGTGCCAGCAGTGCCGGGACGAGTGCGGATCAGCCCCAGCATTTT.